Presented here are 21 T cell receptor beta chains from one specimen sequenced in a study of shared clonotypes between healthy human individuals. The assay was immunoSEQ multiplex PCR, and TCRdb's table has in-frame clones only and misses some. The repertoire consists of 1.4 million or so clones, with 98% to 99% occurring once and the leading ten covering 0.3% to 0.45%. The sample comprised naive CD4+ T cells sorted from blood. Regarding subset: CD45RA+ positively selected. Receptors were obtained from a man aged 25 to 40 in good health.

V gene TRBV14 combines with J gene TRBJ2-7; maybe TRBD1 (6 bases). CDR1 and CDR2 (germline): SGHDN, FVKESK. The CDR3 spans 17 residues. With 6 bases removed from V and 2 bases from J, the gap between germline ends came to 23 bases. The DNA of the CDR3 is TGTGCCAGCAGTTGGGCTTACAGACAGGATTTTCCCTACGAGCAGTACTTC. It yields the protein CASSWAYRQDFPYEQYF.

The chain carries TRBV9 and TRBJ2-2, with 11 nucleotides matching TRBD2. V gave up 4 bases and J gave up 5 bases; unmatched junction bases: 16. The CDR3 is made up of 19 amino acids. CDR1 and CDR2 (germline): SGDLS, YYNGEE. DNA for the CDR3: TGTGCCAGCAGCCCTCGCTCGGGGGTACTAGCGGGAGTTACCGGGGAGCTGTTTTTT. Protein product: CASSPRSGVLAGVTGELFF.

The chain uses TRBV30 and TRBJ1-5; perhaps TRBD1 as D (5 bases). There are 13 residues in the CDR3. The ends were cut back, 0 bases at V and 6 bases at J, with 9 bases in the middle. The germline gives CDR1 GTSNPN, CDR2 SVGIG (reference sequence). The CDR3 reads CAWSVRGSQPQHF. The CDR3 DNA reads as TGTGCCTGGAGTGTACGGGGGAGTCAGCCCCAGCATTTT.

CDR3 residues: CASSLARDGYTF. CDR3 in DNA: TGTGCCAGCAGCTTAGCAAGGGATGGCTACACCTTC. The gene calls are TRBV7-8 and TRBJ1-2; D gene unclear. The CDR3 consists of 12 residues. V lost 0 bases, J lost 6 bases, and 5 bases lay in between. Germline V gene lookup returns CDR1 SGHVS and CDR2 FQNEAQ.

The genes are TRBV6-5 and TRBJ2-5; D is perhaps TRBD1 or TRBD2 (5 bases each). V was clipped by 8 bases and J by 0 bases, with 7 bases between them. The germline gives CDR1 MNHEY, CDR2 SVGAGI. The CDR3 totals 12 residues. The CDR3 is CASGGHQETQYF. The CDR3 bases are TGTGCCAGCGGGGGACACCAAGAGACCCAGTACTTC.

The V and J genes are TRBV4-1 and TRBJ2-1; the D gene is possibly TRBD2 (6 bases). From germline, CDR1 is MGHRA and CDR2 YSYEKL. The CDR3 length is 11 residues. Deletions cut 5 bases from V and 11 bases from J, with 10 bases between. The CDR3: CASSAGLKQFF. DNA for the CDR3: TGCGCCAGCAGCGCCGGACTAAAGCAGTTCTTC.

This clone has only one observation. This rearrangement joins TRBV25-1 to TRBJ2-7, with 9 bases lining up with TRBD1. Trimming removed 2 bases from V and 2 bases from J; junction bases left unmatched: 4. The V gene's germline CDR1 is MGHDK and CDR2 SYGVNS. This CDR3 comprises 15 residues. The CDR3 loop is CASSEGQGWTYEQYF. The CDR3 bases are TGTGCCAGCAGTGAAGGACAGGGGTGGACCTACGAGCAGTACTTC.

CDR3 region: CASSPRTGESQPQHF. The CDR3 DNA reads as TGTGCCAGCAGCCCCCGGACAGGGGAGAGCCAGCCCCAGCATTTT. The chain couples TRBV6-1 to TRBJ1-5, with TRBD1 matching 9 bases. The CDR3 covers 15 residues. Germline CDR1 is MNHNS and CDR2 is SASEGT. The junction had 10 bases not matched to a gene; V was cut back by 6 bases and J by 7 bases.

This chain links TRBV19 with TRBJ2-3; possibly TRBD2 for D (7 bases). The CDR3 length is 17 residues. The ends were cut back, 5 bases at V and 0 bases at J, with 18 bases in the middle. Looked up from germline, CDR1 is LNHDA and CDR2 is SQIVND (reference sequence). CDR3 residues: CASSPGGGRRSTDTQYF. The CDR3 DNA follows: TGTGCCAGTAGTCCGGGGGGCGGGAGACGGAGCACAGATACGCAGTATTTT.

The genes are TRBV13 and TRBJ2-7; D gene unclear. Germline assignment: CDR1 PRHDT and CDR2 FYEKMQ (reference sequence). The CDR3 spans 16 residues. V was trimmed by 1 base and J by 0 bases, leaving 13 bases between them. Here the CDR3 DNA reads TGTGCCAGCAGCTTAGCTGGACCCGCGAGCTCCTACGAGCAGTACTTC. It translates to CASSLAGPASSYEQYF.

V and J are TRBV6-5 and TRBJ2-1; 8 bases agree with TRBD2. There are 15 residues in the CDR3. J lost 5 bases, V lost 6 bases, and 9 bases had no gene match. Germline V gives CDR1 MNHEY, CDR2 SVGAGI. The CDR3 DNA reads as TGTGCCAGCAGCGCGGGAGGCCTTATCCACAATGAGCAGTTCTTC. The encoded protein is CASSAGGLIHNEQFF.

The gene calls are TRBV11-2 and TRBJ2-7; 10 bases align to TRBD1. Losses at the gene ends were 5 bases for V and 5 bases for J; bases not matched to a gene: 3. The CDR3 runs 13 residues. CDR1 SGHAT and CDR2 FQNNGV come from the germline V gene. The CDR3 here is CASSRDRGNEQYF. CDR3 coding DNA: TGTGCCAGCAGCCGGGACAGGGGCAACGAGCAGTACTTC.

V gene TRBV30 combines with J gene TRBJ1-5; a possible D gene is TRBD1 (5 bases). There are 15 residues in the CDR3. V was clipped by 0 bases and J by 7 bases, with 16 bases between them. CDR1 is GTSNPN and CDR2 is SVGIG in the germline V gene (reference sequence). The CDR3, as DNA: TGTGCCTGGAGTGTACGCCAGGGTCGATGGCAGCCCCAGCATTTT. This gives the protein CAWSVRQGRWQPQHF.

CDR3 in amino acids: CASSLLRGQETQYF. The CDR3 DNA is TGCGCCAGCAGCTTGTTAAGGGGCCAAGAGACCCAGTACTTC. The rearrangement joins TRBV5-1 to TRBJ2-5, with D possibly being TRBD1 (5 bases). The CDR3 covers 14 residues. Germline values: CDR1 SGHRS, CDR2 YFSETQ. V lost 1 base and J lost 1, with 8 bases in between.

The chain recombines TRBV18 with TRBJ1-2, with 8 bases matching TRBD1. The CDR3 extends over 16 amino acids. CDR1 and CDR2 (germline): KGHSH, LQKENI. The V gene end was trimmed by 2 bases and the J gene end by 0 bases; junction bases not matched to a gene: 5. This CDR3 reads CASSPANRGANYGYTF. The DNA for the CDR3 is TGTGCCAGCTCACCAGCTAACAGGGGGGCTAACTATGGCTACACCTTC. Supplemented by reference TRBV18 and TRBJ1-2, the full variable domain reads NAGVMQNPRHLVRRRGQEARLRCSPMKGHSHVYWYRQLPEEGLKFMVYLQKENIIDESGMPKERFSAEFPKEGPSILRIQQVVRGDSAAYFCASSPANRGANYGYTFGSGTRLTVV.

This clone was detected only once. The chain combines TRBV11-2 with TRBJ2-3, with D maybe TRBD1 (5 bases). Germline values: CDR1 SGHAT, CDR2 FQNNGV. Trimming stripped 5 bases from V and 0 bases from J, with 15 bases between. The CDR3 runs 16 residues. CDR3 coding DNA: TGTGCCAGCAGCCACATGGGGCCAACTAGCACAGATACGCAGTATTTT. This codes for CASSHMGPTSTDTQYF.

The chain uses TRBV9 and TRBJ2-1; 8 bases fit TRBD2. The CDR3 runs 16 residues. Germline V lookup: CDR1 SGDLS, CDR2 YYNGEE. V was pared by 0 bases and J by 6 bases, with 8 bases of the junction left unmatched. CDR3 DNA sequence: TGTGCCAGCAGCGTAGTCGTCGGGAGGGCCGGCAATGAGCAGTTCTTC. Residues: CASSVVVGRAGNEQFF.

This rearrangement joins TRBV6-1 to TRBJ2-7; D not resolved. This CDR3 spans 16 amino acids. Per germline, CDR1 MNHNS and CDR2 SASEGT. Between the trimmed V and J ends, which lost 2 bases and 6 bases, there was a span of 20 bases. This CDR3 is CASSELSGLGHVEQYF. CDR3 nucleotides: TGTGCCAGCAGTGAATTGTCCGGGCTAGGTCATGTCGAGCAGTACTTC.

CDR3 residues: CASSRKTGDEKLFF. The DNA of the CDR3 is TGCGCCAGCAGCCGTAAAACCGGTGATGAAAAACTGTTTTTT. The J gene is TRBJ1-4, the V gene TRBV5-1; no clear D. With 4 bases removed from V and 6 bases from J, the gap between germline ends came to 13 bases. CDR3 length equals 14 residues. CDR1 and CDR2 (germline): SGHRS, YFSETQ. The whole variable domain, filled in from reference TRBV5-1 and TRBJ1-4, reads KAGVTQTPRYLIKTRGQQVTLSCSPISGHRSVSWYQQTPGQGLQFLFEYFSETQRNKGNFPGRFSGRQFSNSRSEMNVSTLELGDSALYLCASSRKTGDEKLFFGSGTQLSVL.

This sequence joins TRBV14 and TRBJ1-1, with D unclear. The germline gives CDR1 SGHDN, CDR2 FVKESK. V was clipped by 4 bases and J by 1 base, with 10 bases between them. The CDR3 is made up of 14 amino acids. For the CDR3, the DNA is TGTGCCAGCAGCCGGTGGATTCCGAACACTGAAGCTTTCTTT. Protein sequence: CASSRWIPNTEAFF.

The rearrangement links TRBV28 to TRBJ2-1; 11 bases are shared with TRBD2. V trimming: 6 bases; J trimming: 7 bases; junction bases outside the gene matches: 11. The CDR3 is 16 residues long. Germline V CDR1 and CDR2: MDHEN, SYDVKM. This CDR3 reads CASSSLGLAEMNEQFF. CDR3 sequence (DNA): TGTGCCAGCAGCTCCCTGGGACTAGCGGAAATGAATGAGCAGTTCTTC.